The 15 T cell receptor beta chains in this list originate from one sample, sequenced in a study of OX40 agonist ivuxolimab in advanced cancers. Data came from immunoSEQ multiplex PCR; TCRdb stores just in-frame clones and leaves some out. The data contain approximately 20,000 clones, roughly three quarters of them singletons. The specimen comprised CD4+ or CD8+ T cells sorted from blood, sampled in a trial of the OX40 agonist ivuxolimab. The receptors here all came from an adult with an advanced solid tumor such as melanoma, head and neck, liver or kidney cancer.

This sequence joins TRBV7-9 and TRBJ1-3, with TRBD1 identical over 9 bases. The CDR3 runs to 16 residues. Germline V gene lookup returns CDR1 SEHNR and CDR2 FQNEAQ (reference sequence). The V and J ends lost 1 base and 1 base, in that order; junction bases with no gene match: 2. The CDR3 spells CASSLGGQGSGNTIYF. In DNA, the CDR3 is TGTGCCAGCAGCTTAGGGGGACAGGGATCTGGAAACACCATATATTTT.

This rearrangement joins TRBV7-6 to TRBJ2-5; D remains ambiguous. This CDR3 comprises 15 residues. Germline assignment: CDR1 SGHVS and CDR2 FNYEAQ. The ends were cut back, 0 bases at V and 3 bases at J, with 11 bases in the middle. The CDR3 sequence is CASSLAGSSKETQYF. CDR3 DNA sequence: TGTGCCAGCAGCTTAGCGGGTAGTAGTAAAGAGACCCAGTACTTC.

The chain joins TRBV2 to TRBJ2-3, with D unresolved. Germline values: CDR1 SNHLY, CDR2 FYNNEI. The V end lost 7 bases, the J end lost 3 bases, and 20 bases lay between the germline ends. The CDR3 length is 16 residues. The CDR3: CASKDLHELVTDTQYF. In nucleotides, the CDR3 is TGTGCCAGCAAGGATTTACACGAACTGGTTACAGATACGCAGTATTTT. Full variable domain (remainder filled in from reference TRBV2 and TRBJ2-3): EPEVTQTPSHQVTQMGQEVILRCVPISNHLYFYWYRQILGQKVEFLVSFYNNEISEKSEIFDDQFSVERPDGSNFTLKIRSTKLEDSAMYFCASKDLHELVTDTQYFGPGTRLTVL.

J is TRBJ2-7 and V is TRBV4-3; D is possibly TRBD1 or TRBD2 (5 bases each). Between the trimmed V and J ends, which lost 4 bases and 2 bases, there was a span of 12 bases. This CDR3 has 14 amino acids. Germline-derived CDR1 and CDR2 are LGHNA and YSLEER. CDR3 residues: CASSPGRGPYEQYF. For the CDR3, the DNA is TGCGCCAGCAGCCCGGGACGGGGACCCTACGAGCAGTACTTC.

The chain couples TRBV7-3 to TRBJ2-3, with D maybe TRBD1 (5 bases). CDR3 size: 12 residues. Germline V gene sequence: CDR1 SGHTA, CDR2 FQGTGA. V lost 5 bases to trimming and J lost 6 bases, with 9 bases between them. CDR3 loop: CASSHPGDTQYF. CDR3 DNA: TGTGCCAGCAGCCACCCAGGGGATACGCAGTATTTT.

This sequence joins TRBV27 and TRBJ2-5, with D possibly called TRBD1 or TRBD2 (6 bases each). The CDR3 extends over 15 amino acids. Trimming took 2 bases from V and 4 from J, leaving 14 bases between them. CDR1 and CDR2 from the germline V gene are MNHEY and SMNVEV (reference sequence). Here the CDR3 DNA reads TGTGCCAGCAGTTTAAACGGGGGCATCTCAGAGACCCAGTACTTC. Translating it yields CASSLNGGISETQYF.

The chain combines TRBV7-6 with TRBJ2-7; 11 bases fit TRBD1. The germline CDR1 and CDR2 sequences are SGHVS and FNYEAQ. The trim removed 2 bases at V and 2 bases at J, leaving 5 bases unmatched. The CDR3 covers 16 residues. CDR3 in DNA: TGTGCCAGCAGCTTAACCGGGACAGGGGGGACCTACGAGCAGTACTTC. Its translation is CASSLTGTGGTYEQYF.

This sequence joins TRBV27 and TRBJ1-5; no clear D. V lost 3 bases and J lost 6, with 9 bases in between. The length of the CDR3 is 13 residues. Looked up from germline, CDR1 is MNHEY and CDR2 is SMNVEV (reference sequence). DNA of the CDR3: TGTGCCAGCAGTTTCGGGGTCGTTCAGCCCCAGCATTTT. Amino acid sequence: CASSFGVVQPQHF.

The chain combines TRBV7-9 with TRBJ1-6; unclear D gene. Germline CDR1 reads SEHNR; CDR2 reads FQNEAQ (reference sequence). The CDR3 consists of 13 residues. The V end lost 8 bases, the J end lost 7 bases, and 12 bases lay between the germline ends. The CDR3: CASRYESNSPLHF. In DNA form, the CDR3 reads TGTGCCAGCCGGTATGAAAGCAATTCACCCCTCCACTTT.

The chain recombines TRBV30 with TRBJ2-7; the D gene could be TRBD1 or TRBD2 (5 bases each). Germline V gives CDR1 GTSNPN, CDR2 SVGIG (reference sequence). CDR3 length: 14 amino acids. V lost 2 bases to trimming and J lost 3 bases, with 14 bases between them. CDR3 protein: CAWSSKGRSYEQYF. Written as DNA, the CDR3 is TGTGCCTGGAGTTCAAAGGGACGGAGCTACGAGCAGTACTTC.

This clone was found once. V gene TRBV15 combines with J gene TRBJ1-4, with D maybe TRBD1 (5 bases). The CDR3 is 14 amino acids. V lost 3 bases and J 4 bases, leaving 9 bases between the germline ends. Germline lookup yields CDR1 LNHNV and CDR2 YYDKDF (reference sequence). The CDR3 DNA follows: TGTGCCACCAGCAGGGGGGAGGGTAATGAAAAACTGTTTTTT. It translates to CATSRGEGNEKLFF.

This chain connects TRBV21-1 to TRBJ2-7; the table calls TRBD2, which could not be checked here. TRBV21-1 is a recognized pseudogene. The CDR3 sequence is 14 residues long. The chain's CDR3 is CASTLGLAGYEQYF. CDR3 DNA: TGTGCCAGCACCCTGGGACTAGCTGGGTACGAGCAGTACTTC.

This sequence joins TRBV15 and TRBJ2-7; no clear D. V was cut by 1 base and J by 4 bases, with 8 bases left in between. The CDR3 has 13 amino acids. Germline V CDR1 and CDR2: LNHNV, YYDKDF (reference sequence). The CDR3 is CATSRVDAYEQYF. As DNA, the CDR3 is TGTGCCACCAGCAGAGTGGATGCTTACGAGCAGTACTTC.

Notes on this clone: The junction shows a germline mismatch at one end, possibly a read error. This rearrangement joins TRBV7-9 to TRBJ2-3, with 8 bases identical to TRBD1. The CDR3 runs 17 residues. CDR1 is SEHNR, CDR2 FQNEAQ, per germline (reference sequence). The CDR3 reads CASSQDVQGADTDTQYF. As DNA, the CDR3 is TGCGCCAGCAGCCAAGATGTGCAGGGGGCCGACACAGATACGCAGTATTTT.

This clone came up once. The rearrangement links TRBV6-6 to TRBJ2-2; D possibly corresponds to TRBD1 (6 bases). Germline CDR1 reads MNHNY; CDR2 reads SVGAGI (reference sequence). The V end was cut by 6 bases, the J end by 5 bases, with 10 bases between. CDR3 length: 13 residues. The CDR3 sequence: CASSTTGTGELFF. CDR3 nucleotides: TGTGCCAGCAGCACCACAGGGACCGGGGAGCTGTTTTTT.